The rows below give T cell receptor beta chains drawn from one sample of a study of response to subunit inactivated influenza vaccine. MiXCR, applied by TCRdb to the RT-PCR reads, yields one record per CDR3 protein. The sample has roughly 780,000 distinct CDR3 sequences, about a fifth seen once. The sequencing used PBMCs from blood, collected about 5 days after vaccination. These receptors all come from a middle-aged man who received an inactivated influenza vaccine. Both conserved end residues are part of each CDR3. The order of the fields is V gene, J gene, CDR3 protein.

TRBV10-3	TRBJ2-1	CAIKDGVHEQFF
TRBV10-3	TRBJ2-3	CAISELGGNTDTQYF
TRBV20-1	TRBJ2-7	CSAPPGQGPEQYF
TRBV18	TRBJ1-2	CASSPTDLNYGYTF
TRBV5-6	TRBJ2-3	CASSPSRGNGQYF
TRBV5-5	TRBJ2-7	CASSLVRQGLEQYF
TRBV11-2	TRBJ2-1	CASSSFNEQFF
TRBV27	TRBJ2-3	CASSLWQGASPASTDTQYF
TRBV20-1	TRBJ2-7	CSARAGTGDYEQYF
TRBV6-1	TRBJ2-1	CASSQTGGGEQFF
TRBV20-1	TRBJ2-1	CSAEWNLLNEQFF
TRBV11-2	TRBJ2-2	CASSRQETGELFF
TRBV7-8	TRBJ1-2	CASSADRAGYGYTF
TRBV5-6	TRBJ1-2	CASSAGVGYTF
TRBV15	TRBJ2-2	CATSRDFSSGELSF
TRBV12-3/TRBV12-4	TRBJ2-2	CASRSGTGNTGELFF
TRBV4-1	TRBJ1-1	CASSQVVSLNTEAFF
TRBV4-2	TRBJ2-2	CASSQPGSNTGELFF
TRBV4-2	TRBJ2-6	CASSQDGYSGANVLTF
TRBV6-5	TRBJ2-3	CASSYSRKTDTQYF
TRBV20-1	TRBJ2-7	CSAKPPGQITYEQYF
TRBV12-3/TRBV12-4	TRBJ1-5	CASRQGPYSNQPQHF
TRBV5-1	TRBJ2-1	CASSLTGTVSNEQFF
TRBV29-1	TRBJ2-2	CSVALFLGQNTGELFF
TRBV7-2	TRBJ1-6	CASSQTGLNSPLHF
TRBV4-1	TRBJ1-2	CASSQTGGLNGYTF
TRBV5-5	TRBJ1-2	CASSLAGTTHGYTF
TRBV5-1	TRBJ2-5	CASSLTSGGFQETQYF
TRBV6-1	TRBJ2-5	CASRPYRSGGMYQETQYF
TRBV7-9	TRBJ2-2	CASSGRDRATGELFF
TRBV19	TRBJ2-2	CASSIAIGTGELFF
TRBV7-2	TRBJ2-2	CASSSDWNTGELFF
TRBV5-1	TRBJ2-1	CASSLVVGGGHNEQFF
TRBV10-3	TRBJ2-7	CAIGLAGSYEQYF
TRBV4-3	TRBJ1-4	CASSRVEDEKLFF
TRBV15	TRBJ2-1	CATSREQFGSDEQFF
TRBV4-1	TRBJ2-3	CASSQELGLDTQYF
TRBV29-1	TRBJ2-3	CSVLQASSTDTQYF
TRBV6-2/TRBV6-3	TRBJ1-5	CASSNAGQGNQPQHF
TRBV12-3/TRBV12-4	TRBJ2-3	CASGRIPSTDTQYF
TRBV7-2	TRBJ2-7	CASSFAGLAGTYEQYF
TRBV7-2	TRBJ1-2	CASSLPGQGNYGYTF
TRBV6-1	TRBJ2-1	CASSLAAGTSGQEQFF
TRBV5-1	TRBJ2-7	CASSLEGQASYEQYF
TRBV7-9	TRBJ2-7	CASSSTWGTTYEQYF
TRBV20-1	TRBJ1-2	CSATPDRVGGYTF
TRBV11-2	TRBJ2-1	CASSMGLASGEQFF
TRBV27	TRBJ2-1	CASSKFQNYNEQFF
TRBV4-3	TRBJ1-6	CASSQDRNREGTYNSPLHF
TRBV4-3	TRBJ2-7	CASSKDWRVRRGEQYF
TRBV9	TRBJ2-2	CASSETSGGGTGELFF
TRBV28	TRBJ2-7	CASSEPGQGVYEQYF
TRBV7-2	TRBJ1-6	CASSSSVTYNSPLHF
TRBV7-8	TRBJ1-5	CASSLTTGIGNQPQHF
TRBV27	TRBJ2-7	CASSSLGQGSYEQYF